These 27 T cell receptor beta chains were sequenced from one sample in a study of blood T cells in healthy people across ages. A J-beta primer mix and a sample-barcoded 5' primer were used in a second PCR of about 7 to 12 cycles. MiXCR was run by TCRdb on the 5' RACE reads, yielding one entry per CDR3 protein. The sample has around 1,800,000 distinct CDR3 sequences, around 40% seen once; the top ten hold more than 20%. Sequenced: blood. The source of these receptors is a human donor in good health.

V usage is TRBV7-2 and J usage is TRBJ2-1, with D tentatively TRBD2 (6 bases). The CDR3 has 16 amino acids. Trimming pared 5 bases from V and 2 bases from J, leaving 16 bases between. Looked up from germline, CDR1 is SGHTA and CDR2 is FQGNSA. The CDR3 loop is CASSGGIHPAYNEQFF. The CDR3 coding sequence is TGTGCCAGCAGCGGAGGGATCCACCCCGCCTACAATGAGCAGTTCTTC.

This clonotype has a handful of counts. J is TRBJ2-1 and V is TRBV5-1, with D possibly matching TRBD2 (5 bases). The ends were cut back, 3 bases at V and 6 bases at J, with 19 bases in the middle. Germline V gene lookup returns CDR1 SGHRS and CDR2 YFSETQ. This CDR3 spans 16 amino acids. CDR3 region: CASSSEETDTPNEQFF. The CDR3 DNA reads TGCGCCAGCAGCTCGGAGGAGACCGATACCCCCAATGAGCAGTTCTTC.

The chain employs TRBV11-1 and TRBJ2-3; D gene uncertain. The V gene's germline CDR1 is SGHAT and CDR2 FQDESV (reference sequence). Between the trimmed V and J ends, which lost 7 bases and 0 bases, there was a span of 14 bases. The CDR3 is 15 residues long. The CDR3 DNA sequence: TGTGCCAGCAACCGGAACGGAGCTAGCACAGATACGCAGTATTTT. Translating gives CASNRNGASTDTQYF.

The chain uses TRBV29-1 and TRBJ2-5, with TRBD2 matching 13 bases. After removal of 6 bases from V and 2 bases from J, the junction contained 9 bases not matched to a gene. The CDR3 covers 16 residues. Per germline, CDR1 SQVTM and CDR2 ANQGSEA. The CDR3 DNA reads as TGCAGCGTACCGGATCCGGGACTAGCGGGACAAGAGACCCAGTACTTC. Translating it yields CSVPDPGLAGQETQYF.

This chain links TRBV7-2 with TRBJ1-4; maybe TRBD1 (5 bases). This CDR3 is 15 amino acids long. Trimming took 4 bases from V and 5 from J, leaving 14 bases between them. From germline, CDR1 is SGHTA and CDR2 FQGNSA. CDR3 in amino acids: CASSSSGAGNEKLFF. The CDR3 nucleotides read TGTGCCAGCAGCTCCTCCGGGGCCGGGAATGAAAAACTGTTTTTT.

The V and J genes are TRBV20-1 and TRBJ2-3, with 11 positions matching TRBD2. The ends lost 0 bases at V and 2 bases at J; junction bases unmatched: 4. Germline V CDR1 and CDR2: DFQATT, SNEGSKA (reference sequence). The CDR3 loop spans 16 amino acids. CDR3 region: CSARDVSGGATDTQYF. The CDR3 DNA sequence: TGCAGTGCTAGAGATGTTAGCGGGGGGGCCACAGATACGCAGTATTTT.

A few counts support this clonotype. The chain recombines TRBV20-1 with TRBJ2-1; D is perhaps TRBD2 (6 bases). Trimming took off 6 bases at V and 4 bases at J, with 13 bases between the two ends. Germline loops: CDR1 DFQATT, CDR2 SNEGSKA (reference sequence). The CDR3 covers 13 residues. The CDR3 DNA sequence: TGCAGTGCCACATACGGGGGTTACAATGAGCAGTTCTTC. Residues: CSATYGGYNEQFF.

The gene calls are TRBV9 and TRBJ2-7; perhaps TRBD2 as D (6 bases). V lost 8 bases to trimming and J lost 6 bases, with 12 bases between them. Germline values: CDR1 SGDLS, CDR2 YYNGEE. The CDR3 has 11 residues. The CDR3, as DNA: TGTGCCAGTGGGGGGTCTGCCGAGCAGTACTTC. Protein sequence: CASGGSAEQYF.

Ten or more counts support this clonotype. The chain combines TRBV4-3 with TRBJ2-1; TRBD1 might be the D (5 bases). From germline, CDR1 is LGHNA and CDR2 YSLEER. The CDR3 loop spans 14 amino acids. V lost 2 bases and J lost 8, with 13 bases in between. The CDR3, as DNA: TGCGCCAGCAGCCAAAACAGGAGATGGGATGAGCAGTTCTTC. Translated, it gives CASSQNRRWDEQFF.

This clonotype was seen only a few times. This chain connects TRBV5-1 to TRBJ1-2; 7 bases match TRBD1. This CDR3 is 15 amino acids long. Germline V gives CDR1 SGHRS, CDR2 YFSETQ. V trimming: 1 base; J trimming: 6 bases; junction bases outside the gene matches: 9. CDR3 in amino acids: CASSLPEQGNHGYTF. For the CDR3, the DNA is TGCGCCAGCAGCTTGCCGGAACAGGGGAATCATGGCTACACCTTC.

In this sample, this clonotype turned up a few times. The chain combines TRBV5-1 with TRBJ2-1; 12 bases agree with TRBD1. The CDR3 extends over 14 amino acids. Germline CDR1 and CDR2: SGHRS and YFSETQ. J lost 15 bases, V lost 0 bases, and 7 bases had no gene match. The CDR3 loop is CASSLGDRGLSWFF. The CDR3 DNA follows: TGCGCCAGCAGCTTGGGGGACAGGGGGCTTTCGTGGTTCTTC.

This chain links TRBV6-5 with TRBJ2-4; D is perhaps TRBD1 (5 bases). Germline CDR1 reads MNHEY; CDR2 reads SVGAGI. The CDR3 spans 11 residues. V lost 7 bases, J lost 13 bases, and 14 bases lay in between. The CDR3 here is CASTLGAKQYF. CDR3 sequence (DNA): TGTGCCAGCACCCTAGGGGCAAAGCAGTACTTC.

This clonotype showed up just a few times. This sequence joins TRBV12-3 or TRBV12-4 and TRBJ1-2; the D gene is possibly TRBD1 (5 bases). This CDR3 comprises 14 residues. The V and J ends lost 3 bases and 6 bases respectively, with 14 bases between them. CDR3 nucleotides: TGTGCCAGCAGTTTTGGAGGGGCCCTGAATGGCTACACCTTC. Residues: CASSFGGALNGYTF.

This clonotype appeared a few times. J is TRBJ2-7 and V is TRBV5-5; 10 bases agree with TRBD2. V shed 1 base, J shed 3 bases, and the junction held 7 bases outside the gene matches. The germline CDR1 and CDR2 sequences are SGHKS and YYEKEE (reference sequence). CDR3 length: 16 amino acids. The CDR3 loop reads CASSLRSGGVFYEQYF. The CDR3 region has the DNA TGTGCCAGCAGCTTGAGGAGCGGGGGGGTCTTCTACGAGCAGTACTTC.

The sample holds a few counts of this clonotype. V is TRBV5-6 and J is TRBJ2-7; possibly TRBD2 for D (6 bases). Per the germline V gene, CDR1 is SGHDT and CDR2 is YYEEEE. The length of the CDR3 is 13 residues. Trimming removed 4 bases at V and 5 bases at J, with 13 bases between. The CDR3 nucleotides read TGTGCCAGCAGCCCTGGGGGGTCAAACGAGCAGTACTTC. Its translation: CASSPGGSNEQYF.

The chain links TRBV4-3 to TRBJ2-1; D may match TRBD1 or TRBD2 (5 bases each). Per the germline V gene, CDR1 is LGHNA and CDR2 is YSLEER. Trimming took off 2 bases at V and 9 bases at J, with 17 bases between the two ends. The CDR3 runs to 15 residues. CDR3 sequence (DNA): TGCGCCAGCAGCCAATTCCGAGAGGGGTTCGGTGAGCAGTTCTTC. This sequence encodes CASSQFREGFGEQFF.

This chain links TRBV5-1 with TRBJ1-4, with D uncertain. Germline values: CDR1 SGHRS, CDR2 YFSETQ. CDR3 length equals 15 residues. V lost 0 bases and J lost 4, with 10 bases in between. CDR3 in amino acids: CASSLAGEYNEKLFF. The CDR3 DNA reads as TGCGCCAGCAGCTTGGCCGGGGAATATAATGAAAAACTGTTTTTT.

The chain is built from TRBV28 and TRBJ1-5, with 7 nucleotides matching TRBD1. The CDR3 spans 12 residues. V dropped 7 bases and J dropped 6; count of bases not matched to a gene: 3. The germline V gene has CDR1 MDHEN and CDR2 SYDVKM. Here the CDR3 reads CASTQGRQPQHF. DNA for the CDR3: TGTGCCAGCACACAGGGGCGTCAGCCCCAGCATTTT.

V is TRBV12-3 or TRBV12-4 and J is TRBJ1-1; no reliable D call. The CDR3 loop spans 14 amino acids. V lost 1 base, J lost 2 bases, and 8 bases lay in between. The CDR3 is CASSLVSTNTEAFF. CDR3 bases: TGTGCCAGCAGTTTAGTGAGTACCAACACTGAAGCTTTCTTT.

There are a few counts of this clonotype. The chain couples TRBV15 to TRBJ2-1; no reliable D call. The V end lost 0 bases, the J end lost 4 bases, and 13 bases lay between the germline ends. The CDR3 loop spans 16 amino acids. CDR1 is LNHNV and CDR2 is YYDKDF in the germline V gene (reference sequence). This CDR3 is CATSRDLQPQYNEQFF. The CDR3 bases are TGTGCCACCAGCAGAGATCTTCAGCCTCAATACAATGAGCAGTTCTTC.

The sample holds many counts of this clonotype. Here the CDR3 DNA reads TGTGCCAGCAGCCAGGACGGTAGCACAGATACGCAGTATTTT. This sequence encodes CASSQDGSTDTQYF. This sequence joins TRBV6-2 or TRBV6-3 and TRBJ2-3; D is ambiguous. With 6 bases removed from V and 0 bases from J, the gap between germline ends came to 10 bases. Per germline, CDR1 MNHEY and CDR2 SVGEGT. CDR3 length equals 14 residues.

The rearrangement uses TRBV5-6 and TRBJ2-1; weak D call: TRBD1 (6 bases). This CDR3 region has 14 residues. Trimming removed 2 bases at V and 6 bases at J, with 12 bases between. Germline V lookup: CDR1 SGHDT, CDR2 YYEEEE. The CDR3 sequence: CASSLTGTPNEQFF. CDR3 DNA sequence: TGTGCCAGCAGCTTAACCGGGACACCCAATGAGCAGTTCTTC.

V usage is TRBV7-2 and J usage is TRBJ2-1; TRBD2 aligns across 12 bases. V gave up 4 bases and J gave up 7 bases; unmatched junction bases: 8. Germline CDR1 is SGHTA and CDR2 is FQGNSA. CDR3 size: 16 residues. Here the CDR3 DNA reads TGTGCCAGCAGCTCCCCTCTAGCGGGGGGGGTGAATGAGCAGTTCTTC. This encodes CASSSPLAGGVNEQFF.

A remark on this clonotype: The junction and the germline gene differ at one end; a read error may be behind it. The CDR3 DNA follows: TGTGCCACCGGTGACCCCACTAGCGGGGGGGCTCGTAGAAACAATGAGCAGTTCTTC. Its protein product is CATGDPTSGGARRNNEQFF. The chain uses TRBV24-1 and TRBJ2-1; TRBD2 matches 13 bases. The CDR3 has 19 amino acids. The germline gives CDR1 KGHDR, CDR2 SFDVKD.

This rearrangement joins TRBV7-9 to TRBJ1-2; tentative D call: TRBD1 (5 bases). Trimming removed 4 bases at V and 5 bases at J, with 11 bases between. The CDR3 spans 13 residues. In germline, CDR1 is SEHNR, CDR2 FQNEAQ (reference sequence). The CDR3 spells CASSSQDRYGYTF. DNA for the CDR3: TGTGCCAGCAGCTCCCAAGACAGATATGGCTACACCTTC.

This clonotype was observed at least ten times. The gene calls are TRBV2 and TRBJ2-7, with D unclear. Trimming left V 6 bases short and J 7 bases short, with 10 bases between. Looked up from germline, CDR1 is SNHLY and CDR2 is FYNNEI. The CDR3 runs to 11 residues. CDR3 sequence reads: CASSELGEQYF. The CDR3 nucleotides read TGTGCCAGCAGCGAACTGGGGGAGCAGTACTTC.

The chain carries TRBV2 and TRBJ1-5, with no clear D. Trimming shortened V by 3 bases and J by 4 bases, and 13 bases separated the two germline ends. CDR1 SNHLY and CDR2 FYNNEI come from the germline V gene. The CDR3 covers 15 residues. This CDR3 is CASSEREGTNQPQHF. The CDR3 region has the DNA TGTGCCAGCAGTGAGAGGGAGGGAACTAATCAGCCCCAGCATTTT.